The clone carrying this T cell receptor beta chain appeared a few times. Its antigen remains unidentified. The data derive from a study of blood T cells in healthy people across ages. Samples each had at least 6 micrograms of total RNA extracted. Study-wide results and limits: Greater diversity and more naive CD4+ cells were seen in long-lived donors than in aged donors.

This CDR3 has 13 amino acids. Per germline, CDR1 DFQATT and CDR2 SNEGSKA (reference sequence). V was pared by 5 bases and J by 6 bases, with 14 bases between. Primed by a sample-barcoded 5' primer and a J-beta primer mix, a second PCR proceeded for about 7 to 12 cycles. With 12 random nucleotides, a template-switch adaptor tagged each individual cDNA molecule. TCRdb re-analysed the 5' RACE reads in MiXCR, keeping a single row per CDR3 protein. The sample has more than 1 million distinct CDR3 sequences, 40% to 45% seen once. Sequences were obtained from blood. The chain employs TRBV20-1 and TRBJ2-1; no clear D gene. This receptor was identified in a woman in her fifties or sixties in good health. The CDR3 DNA follows: TGCAGTGCTCCAAGCGACACCTCCAATGAGCAGTTCTTC. This sequence encodes CSAPSDTSNEQFF.